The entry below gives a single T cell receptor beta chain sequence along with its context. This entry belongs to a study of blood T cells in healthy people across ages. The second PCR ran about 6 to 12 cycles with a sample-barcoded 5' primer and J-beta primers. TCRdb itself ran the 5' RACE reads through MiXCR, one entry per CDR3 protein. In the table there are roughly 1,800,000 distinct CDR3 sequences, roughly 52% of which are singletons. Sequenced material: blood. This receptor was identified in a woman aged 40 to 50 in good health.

The CDR3 loop reads CSAREPRDPAGNIQYF. The CDR3 nucleotides read TGCAGTGCTAGAGAGCCCCGGGACCCAGCGGGAAACATTCAGTACTTC. This chain links TRBV20-1 with TRBJ2-4; TRBD2 is a possible D gene (6 bases). V gave up 0 bases and J gave up 6 bases, with 18 bases separating them. The CDR3 contains 16 residues. CDR1 is DFQATT and CDR2 is SNEGSKA in the germline V gene (reference sequence).